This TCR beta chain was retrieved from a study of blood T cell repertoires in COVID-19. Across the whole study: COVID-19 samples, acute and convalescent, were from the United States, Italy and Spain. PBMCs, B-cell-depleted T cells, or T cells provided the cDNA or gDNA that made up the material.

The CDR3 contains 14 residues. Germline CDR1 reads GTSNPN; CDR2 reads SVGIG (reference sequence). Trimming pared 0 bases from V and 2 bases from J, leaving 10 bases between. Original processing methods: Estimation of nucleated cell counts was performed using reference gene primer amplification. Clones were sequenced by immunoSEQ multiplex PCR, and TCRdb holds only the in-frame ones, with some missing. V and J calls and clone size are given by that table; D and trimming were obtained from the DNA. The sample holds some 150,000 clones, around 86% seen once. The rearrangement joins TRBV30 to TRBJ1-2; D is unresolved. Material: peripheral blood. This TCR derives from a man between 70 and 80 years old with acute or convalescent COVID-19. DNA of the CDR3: TGTGCCTGGAGTGTACCCGCAGTCAACTATGGCTACACCTTC. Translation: CAWSVPAVNYGYTF.